This T cell receptor beta chain was obtained from a study of control samples from healthy donors and cancer patients. Germline CDR1 and CDR2: MNHEY and SVGAGI. The CDR3 length is 16 residues. V lost 1 base and J lost 4; bases outside the gene matches: 2. Measured with immunoSEQ multiplex PCR; TCRdb has only the in-frame clones, and not every one. This table has roughly 120,000 clones, 70% to 90% appearing once. The TCR was taken from a woman aged 55 to 70 with lung cancer. Sample: PBMCs. This chain connects TRBV6-5 to TRBJ2-5; 14 bases match TRBD2. CDR3 sequence: CASSYWGLAGVETQYF. The CDR3 DNA is TGTGCCAGCAGTTACTGGGGACTAGCGGGGGTAGAGACCCAGTACTTC.